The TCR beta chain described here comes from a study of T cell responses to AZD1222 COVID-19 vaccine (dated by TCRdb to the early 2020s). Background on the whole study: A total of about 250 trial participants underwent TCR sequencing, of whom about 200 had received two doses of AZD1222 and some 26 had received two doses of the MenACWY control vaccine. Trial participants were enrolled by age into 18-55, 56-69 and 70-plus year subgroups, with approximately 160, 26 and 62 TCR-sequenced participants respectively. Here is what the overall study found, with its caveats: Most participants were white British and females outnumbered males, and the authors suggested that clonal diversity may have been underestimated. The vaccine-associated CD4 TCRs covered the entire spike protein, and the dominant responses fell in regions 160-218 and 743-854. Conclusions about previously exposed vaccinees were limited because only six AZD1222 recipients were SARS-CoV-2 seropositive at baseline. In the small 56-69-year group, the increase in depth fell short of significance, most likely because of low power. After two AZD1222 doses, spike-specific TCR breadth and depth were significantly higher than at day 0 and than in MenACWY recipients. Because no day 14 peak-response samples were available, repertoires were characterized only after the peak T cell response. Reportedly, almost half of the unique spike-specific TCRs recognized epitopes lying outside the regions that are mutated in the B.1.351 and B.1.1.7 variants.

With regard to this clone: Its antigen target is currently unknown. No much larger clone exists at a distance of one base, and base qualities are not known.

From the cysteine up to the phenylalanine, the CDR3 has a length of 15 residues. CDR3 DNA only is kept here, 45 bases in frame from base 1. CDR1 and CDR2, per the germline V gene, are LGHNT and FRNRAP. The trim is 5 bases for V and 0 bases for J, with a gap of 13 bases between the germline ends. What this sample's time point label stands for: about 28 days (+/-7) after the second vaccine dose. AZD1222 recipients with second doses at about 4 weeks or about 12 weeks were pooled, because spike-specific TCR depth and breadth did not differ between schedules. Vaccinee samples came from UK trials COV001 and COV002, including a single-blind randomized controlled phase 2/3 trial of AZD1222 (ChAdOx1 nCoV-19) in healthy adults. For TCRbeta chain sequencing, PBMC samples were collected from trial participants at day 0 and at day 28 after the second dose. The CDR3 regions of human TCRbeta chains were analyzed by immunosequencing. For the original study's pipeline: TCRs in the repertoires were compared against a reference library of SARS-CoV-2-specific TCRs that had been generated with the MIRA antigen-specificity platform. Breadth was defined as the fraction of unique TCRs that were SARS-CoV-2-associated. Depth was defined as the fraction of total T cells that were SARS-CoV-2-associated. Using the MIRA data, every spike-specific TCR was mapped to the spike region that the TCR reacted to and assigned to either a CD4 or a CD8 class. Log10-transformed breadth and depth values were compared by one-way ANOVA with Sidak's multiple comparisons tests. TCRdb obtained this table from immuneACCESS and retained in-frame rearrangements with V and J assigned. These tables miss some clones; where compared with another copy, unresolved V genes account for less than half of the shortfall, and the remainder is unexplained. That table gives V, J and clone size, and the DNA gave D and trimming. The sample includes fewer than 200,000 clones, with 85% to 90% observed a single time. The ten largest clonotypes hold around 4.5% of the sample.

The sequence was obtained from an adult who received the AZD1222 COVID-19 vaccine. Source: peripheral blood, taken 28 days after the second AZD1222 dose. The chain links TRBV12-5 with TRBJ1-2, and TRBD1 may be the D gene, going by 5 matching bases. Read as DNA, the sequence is TGTGCTAGTGGTCCCGGCTCGGGACCTAACTATGGCTACACCTTC. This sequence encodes CASGPGSGPNYGYTF.